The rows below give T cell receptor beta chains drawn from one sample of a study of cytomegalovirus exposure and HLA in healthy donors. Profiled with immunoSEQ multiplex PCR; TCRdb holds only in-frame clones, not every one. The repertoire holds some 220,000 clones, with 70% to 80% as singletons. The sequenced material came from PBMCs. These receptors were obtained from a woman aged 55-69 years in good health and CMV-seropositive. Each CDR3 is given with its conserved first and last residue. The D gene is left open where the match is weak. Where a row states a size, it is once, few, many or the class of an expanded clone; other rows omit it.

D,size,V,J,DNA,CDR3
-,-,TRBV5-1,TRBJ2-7,TGCGCCAGCAGCTTGGAACCCACCGGGTACGAGCAGTACTTC,CASSLEPTGYEQYF
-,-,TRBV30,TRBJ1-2,TGTGCCTGGAGTCCCCTTACAGGGCGCTATGGCTACACCTTC,CAWSPLTGRYGYTF
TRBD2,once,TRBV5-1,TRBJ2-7,TGCGCCAGCAGCTCTAGCGGGGGGGCTTACGAGCAGTACTTC,CASSSSGGAYEQYF
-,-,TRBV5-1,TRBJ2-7,TGCGCCAGCAGCTTGGGTGGAGCTCTCCAGCAGTACTTC,CASSLGGALQQYF
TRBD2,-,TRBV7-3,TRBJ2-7,TGTGCCAGCAGCTTAGGTAGCGGGGCGCGGGAGCAGTACTTC,CASSLGSGAREQYF
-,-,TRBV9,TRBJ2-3,TGTGCCAGCAGCGTAGGGCTAGCTAGCACAGATACGCAGTATTTT,CASSVGLASTDTQYF
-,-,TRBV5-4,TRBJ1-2,TGTGCCAGCAGCTTGGGAGGAAGACAGCCCTACTCTGGCTACACCTTC,CASSLGGRQPYSGYTF
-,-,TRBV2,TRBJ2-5,TGTGCCAGCAGTTATTACAGGACAGAAGAGACCCAGTACTTC,CASSYYRTEETQYF
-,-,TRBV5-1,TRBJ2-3,TGCGCCAGCAGCTTGGAGAGGGACACAGATACGCAGTATTTT,CASSLERDTDTQYF
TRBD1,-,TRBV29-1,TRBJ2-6,TGCAGCGTTGTAGGACAGGGGTACTCTGGGGCCAACGTCCTGACTTTC,CSVVGQGYSGANVLTF
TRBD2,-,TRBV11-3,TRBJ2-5,TGTGCCAGCAGCTCGTCGACTAGCGGAGACCAAGAGACCCAGTACTTC,CASSSSTSGDQETQYF
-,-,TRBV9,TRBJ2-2,TGTGCCAGCAGCCCCCGGACAGACACCGGGGAGCTGTTTTTT,CASSPRTDTGELFF
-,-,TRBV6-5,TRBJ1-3,TGTGCCAGCAGTTATGGAGGAGCTACTACCGGAAACACCATATATTTT,CASSYGGATTGNTIYF
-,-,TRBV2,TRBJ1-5,TGTGCCACGTCGGGAAATGGCAATCAGCCCCAGCATTTT,CATSGNGNQPQHF
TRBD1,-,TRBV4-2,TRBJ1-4,TGTGCCAGCAGTTCCGACAGGGGTTGGGAAAAACTGTTTTTT,CASSSDRGWEKLFF
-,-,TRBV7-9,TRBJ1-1,TGTGCCAGCAGCTTATACAGGGCCATGAACACTGAAGCTTTCTTT,CASSLYRAMNTEAFF
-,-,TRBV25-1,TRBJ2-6,TGTGCCAGCAGCCATATCCCAGGCTCTGGGGCCAACGTCCTGACTTTC,CASSHIPGSGANVLTF
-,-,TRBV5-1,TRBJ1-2,TGCGCCAGCAGCTTGGGGGGCCGGTATGGCTACACCTTC,CASSLGGRYGYTF
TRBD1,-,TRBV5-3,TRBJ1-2,TGTGCCAGAAGCTCTAAATACAGGGGGGCGAAAGGCTACACCTTC,CARSSKYRGAKGYTF
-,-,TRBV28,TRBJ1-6,TGTGCCAGCAGGGAGGGAAGGGCACCCCTCCACTTT,CASREGRAPLHF
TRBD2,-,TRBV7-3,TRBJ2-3,TGTGCCAGCAGCTCCACGGGGGGTTCCACAGATACGCAGTATTTT,CASSSTGGSTDTQYF
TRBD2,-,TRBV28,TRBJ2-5,TGTGCCAGCAGTGGACTAGAAAGCAGGACCCAGTACTTC,CASSGLESRTQYF